These T cell receptor beta chains were read from a single sample in a study of blood T cell repertoires in COVID-19. Generated by immunoSEQ multiplex PCR, the TCRdb table keeps only in-frame clones and is missing some. The sample lists about 200,000 clones, roughly 81% occurring once. The sample taken for sequencing was peripheral blood. The receptor set was obtained from a woman aged 70-85 years with active or convalescent COVID-19. Each CDR3 is given with its conserved first and last residue. The order of the fields is V gene, J gene, D gene, clone size, CDR3 DNA, CDR3 protein. The D gene is left open where the match is weak. Rows may omit the clone size; those that give it use once, few, many or a size class.

TRBV9	TRBJ2-1	NA	NA	TGTGCCAGCAGCGTAAGGGAGGTTAGGCCTCTCGATGAGCAGTTCTTC	CASSVREVRPLDEQFF
TRBV5-1	TRBJ2-1	TRBD2	NA	TGCGCCAGCAGAAGACTAGCGGACTACAATGAGCAGTTCTTC	CASRRLADYNEQFF
TRBV28	TRBJ1-1	NA	once	TGTGCCAGCAGTGACTCGTTAAACACTGAAGCTTTCTTT	CASSDSLNTEAFF
TRBV3-1/TRBV3-2	TRBJ2-7	TRBD2	NA	TGTGCCAGCAGCCCACGCGGCGGGAGTCGCTACGAGCAGTACTTC	CASSPRGGSRYEQYF
TRBV28	TRBJ1-5	NA	NA	TGTGCCAGCGAGGGAGGGTTTAATCAGCCCCAGCATTTT	CASEGGFNQPQHF
TRBV4-1	TRBJ1-1	NA	few	TGCGCCAGCACCGCCCGACAGGATGGTGGGGGTGCTTTCTTT	CASTARQDGGGAFF
TRBV7-6	TRBJ1-2	TRBD1	NA	TGTGCCAGCAGCTTAGGACAGGGAGATGGCTACACCTTC	CASSLGQGDGYTF
TRBV14	TRBJ2-7	NA	NA	TGTGCCAGCAGCAAAAGGGAGAGGCTCCACGAGCAGTACTTC	CASSKRERLHEQYF
TRBV29-1	TRBJ2-7	NA	NA	TGCAGCGTTAAGCAGGGGGGAACCGAGCAGTACTTC	CSVKQGGTEQYF
TRBV7-9	TRBJ2-1	NA	NA	TGTGCCAGCAGCCTAGCCCTCTATGAGCAGTTCTTC	CASSLALYEQFF
TRBV19	TRBJ2-3	NA	NA	TGTGCCAGTACCGATACAGGGCGCACAGATACGCAGTATTTT	CASTDTGRTDTQYF
TRBV4-1	TRBJ2-7	TRBD2	NA	TGCGCCAGCAGCCAAGAACGAGCGGGAGGGAAAAAAAGCTCCTACGAGCAGTACTTC	CASSQERAGGKKSSYEQYF
TRBV19	TRBJ1-5	TRBD1	NA	TGTGCCAGTAGTCTCCCGGACAGGGGAAGCAATCAGCCCCAGCATTTT	CASSLPDRGSNQPQHF
TRBV2	TRBJ1-4	NA	NA	TGTGCCAGCAGTGAAGTAGCTGGGTTTAATGAAAAACTGTTTTTT	CASSEVAGFNEKLFF
TRBV6-5	TRBJ1-4	NA	NA	TGTGCCAGCATCTATGGGCCGGCCGCTAATGAAAAACTGTTTTTT	CASIYGPAANEKLFF
TRBV11-2	TRBJ2-1	NA	NA	TGTGCCAGCAGCTTAAGGCTAGCGAACGACAATGAGCAGTTCTTC	CASSLRLANDNEQFF
TRBV29-1	TRBJ2-1	TRBD2	NA	TGCAGCGTTGGTTCCCCGGGACTAGCGGGAGAAGGGGAGCAGTTCTTC	CSVGSPGLAGEGEQFF
TRBV12-3/TRBV12-4	TRBJ2-4	TRBD2	NA	TGTGCCAGCAGTAGCGGGAGAAGGGACATTCAGTACTTC	CASSSGRRDIQYF
TRBV19	TRBJ2-5	TRBD2	NA	TGTGCCAGTAGTATCGCTAGCGGGCTACAAGAGACCCAGTACTTC	CASSIASGLQETQYF
TRBV30	TRBJ1-6	NA	NA	TGTGCCGTTTGTGAAGGAGGTTCACCCCTCCACTTT	CAVCEGGSPLHF
TRBV4-2	TRBJ1-5	TRBD1	NA	TGTGCCAGCAGCCAAGGGGGACAGGGCAATCAGCCCCAGCATTTT	CASSQGGQGNQPQHF
TRBV24-1	TRBJ1-5	NA	NA	TGTGCCACCAGTTTTCCGGGACACCTGGATCAGCCCCAGCATTTT	CATSFPGHLDQPQHF
TRBV7-9	TRBJ2-7	TRBD1	NA	TGTGCCAGCAGCTTTTACGGACAGGCGGGCTACGAGCAGTACTTC	CASSFYGQAGYEQYF
TRBV5-4	TRBJ2-7	TRBD1	NA	TGTGCCAGCAGCCCATACGACAGGGGAGGCGAGCAGTACTTC	CASSPYDRGGEQYF
TRBV25-1	TRBJ2-7	TRBD1	NA	TGTGCCAGCAGTGAGCCAGGGGGCGAGCAGTACTTC	CASSEPGGEQYF
TRBV18	TRBJ2-2	TRBD1	NA	TGTGCCAGCTCACCCCAGGGGGACGCGAACACCGGGGAGCTGTTTTTT	CASSPQGDANTGELFF
TRBV11-2	TRBJ2-3	TRBD2	NA	TGTGCCAGCAGCTTAGTATTCCTAGCGGGAGTTGACACAGATACGCAGTATTTT	CASSLVFLAGVDTDTQYF
TRBV2	TRBJ1-5	NA	once	TGTGCCAGCAGTGAAGACAGAGTTAGCAATCAGCCCCAGCATTTT	CASSEDRVSNQPQHF
TRBV6-5	TRBJ1-2	NA	NA	TGTGCCAGCAGTAGGACGGGGGGGGGAAACTATGGCTACACCTTC	CASSRTGGGNYGYTF
TRBV4-2	TRBJ1-2	NA	NA	TGTGCCAGCAGCCAAGAGAGACACAGCCGAACTAACTATGGCTACACCTTC	CASSQERHSRTNYGYTF
TRBV13	TRBJ2-1	TRBD1	NA	TGTGCCAGCAGCTGGGACAGAAACAATGAGCAGTTCTTC	CASSWDRNNEQFF
TRBV3-1/TRBV3-2	TRBJ2-1	NA	NA	TGTGCCAGCAGCCTAAGCCCGGGAAGGCCTGAGCAGTTCTTC	CASSLSPGRPEQFF
TRBV4-1	TRBJ2-6	TRBD2	NA	TGCGCCAGCAGCCAGATTGGACTAGCGGACCCCTCTGGGGCCAACGTCCTGACTTTC	CASSQIGLADPSGANVLTF
TRBV28	TRBJ1-1	NA	NA	TGTGCCAGCAGTAACAACATGAACACTGAAGCTTTCTTT	CASSNNMNTEAFF
TRBV3-1/TRBV3-2	TRBJ1-1	NA	NA	TGTGCCAGCAGCCAGGGCCTAACTGAAGCTTTCTTT	CASSQGLTEAFF
TRBV28	TRBJ1-1	TRBD1	NA	TGTGCCAGCAGGGCGACAGGGGGTATCACTGAAGCTTTCTTT	CASRATGGITEAFF
TRBV5-6	TRBJ1-1	NA	once	TGTGCCAGCAGCTTAGGGGAATTGAACACTGAAGCTTTCTTT	CASSLGELNTEAFF
TRBV24-1	TRBJ2-3	NA	NA	TGTGCCACCAGTGCGGACAGTAACCTTCCTTTAATCACAGATACGCAGTATTTT	CATSADSNLPLITDTQYF
TRBV9	TRBJ2-7	TRBD2	once	TGTGCCAGCAGCGTTGAACCGGGGGGAAGCTACGAGCAGTACTTC	CASSVEPGGSYEQYF
TRBV28	TRBJ1-2	TRBD1	NA	TGTGCCAGCAGGCGGACAGGGGCCCCCTATGGCTACACCTTC	CASRRTGAPYGYTF
TRBV13	TRBJ2-7	TRBD2	few	TGTGCCAGCAGCTTAGGCTACGGTAGCGGGAGCCTGACGGAGCAGTACTTC	CASSLGYGSGSLTEQYF
TRBV2	TRBJ2-5	TRBD2	NA	TGTGCCAGCAGTGACTTAGCGGGAGGGCCACAAGAGACCCAGTACTTC	CASSDLAGGPQETQYF
TRBV30	TRBJ2-2	NA	NA	TGTGCCTGGAGTGTAGCCAGGGGTACCGGGGAGCTGTTTTTT	CAWSVARGTGELFF
TRBV28	TRBJ1-5	NA	NA	TGTGCCAGCAGCTTTTCGGGGGGAAGGAGCAATCAGCCCCAGCATTTT	CASSFSGGRSNQPQHF
TRBV5-1	TRBJ2-3	TRBD2	NA	TGCGCCAGCAGCTTGGGAGGCGGGAGTGCCCCTAGCACAGATACGCAGTATTTT	CASSLGGGSAPSTDTQYF
TRBV5-1	TRBJ2-3	TRBD2	NA	TGCGCCAGCCGCGCCTTTGTGACTAGCGGGAGCGCAGATACGCAGTATTTT	CASRAFVTSGSADTQYF
TRBV7-9	TRBJ2-5	NA	NA	TGTGCCAGCAGCTTAAGCGGTACTAGTCGGGAGACCCAGTACTTC	CASSLSGTSRETQYF
TRBV5-1	TRBJ2-7	TRBD1	once	TGCGCCAGCAGCTTGGCCGGGACAGAAAATTACGAGCAGTACTTC	CASSLAGTENYEQYF
TRBV30	TRBJ2-3	TRBD2	NA	TGTGCCTGGATGGGCGGGGGTAGCACAGATACGCAGTATTTT	CAWMGGGSTDTQYF
TRBV11-3	TRBJ2-7	TRBD1	NA	TGTGCCAGCCGCCAAAAAGTGGCGACAGGGAAGGAAAAGCAGTACTTC	CASRQKVATGKEKQYF
TRBV5-1	TRBJ2-3	TRBD2	NA	TGCGCCAGCAGCTTGACTAGCGGGAGGGCAGATACGCAGTATTTT	CASSLTSGRADTQYF
TRBV6-5	TRBJ1-2	TRBD1	NA	TGTGCCAGCAGTTACCCAGGACAGGGGTCTGATGGCTACACCTTC	CASSYPGQGSDGYTF
TRBV19	TRBJ2-6	NA	NA	TGTGCCAGTACCTACGGGGTCACTGGGGCCAACGTCCTGACTTTC	CASTYGVTGANVLTF